This passage covers 7 T cell receptor beta chains from one sample sequenced in a study of neoadjuvant anti-PD-1 for oral cavity cancer. This table comes from immunoSEQ multiplex PCR, and its TCRdb copy is limited to in-frame clones, with some not included. Of 7,200 or so clones listed, roughly 54% are singletons. This specimen was tumor tissue, taken before nivolumab (anti-PD-1) treatment. Receptor source: a person between 35 and 79 years old with oral cavity squamous cell carcinoma.

This chain joins TRBV7-8 and TRBJ1-5, with 7 positions matching TRBD1. The germline CDR1 and CDR2 sequences are SGHVS and FQNEAQ. J gave up 2 bases and V 1 base, and 5 bases lay outside the gene matches. The CDR3 loop spans 16 amino acids. CDR3 coding DNA: TGTGCCAGCAGCTTAGGACAGGGTAGCCGCAATCAGCCCCAGCATTTT. Its protein product is CASSLGQGSRNQPQHF.

The chain has TRBV14 and TRBJ1-1, with D perhaps matching TRBD1 (5 bases). The CDR3 covers 14 residues. Trimming stripped 4 bases from V and 0 bases from J, with 9 bases between. Germline V lookup: CDR1 SGHDN, CDR2 FVKESK. CDR3 sequence: CASSRQSMNTEAFF. The CDR3 DNA sequence: TGTGCCAGCAGCCGACAGTCCATGAACACTGAAGCTTTCTTT. Based on the CDR3 plus reference TRBV14 and TRBJ1-1, the full variable domain is EAGVTQFPSHSVIEKGQTVTLRCDPISGHDNLYWYRRVMGKEIKFLLHFVKESKQDESGMPNNRFLAERTGGTYSTLKVQPAELEDSGVYFCASSRQSMNTEAFFGQGTRLTVV.

The chain links TRBV7-6 to TRBJ2-1, with 8 bases matching TRBD1. Per germline, CDR1 SGHVS and CDR2 FNYEAQ. This CDR3 has 15 residues. Losses at the gene ends were 4 bases for V and 3 bases for J; bases not matched to a gene: 5. The CDR3 loop is CASSSTGVSYNEQFF. Written as DNA, the CDR3 is TGTGCCAGCAGCTCGACAGGGGTTAGCTACAATGAGCAGTTCTTC. Full variable domain (rest looked up from reference TRBV7-6 and TRBJ2-1): GAGVSQSPRYKVTKRGQDVALRCDPISGHVSLYWYRQALGQGPEFLTYFNYEAQQDKSGLPNDRFSAERPEGSISTLTIQRTEQRDSAMYRCASSSTGVSYNEQFFGPGTRLTVL.

The J gene is TRBJ1-1, the V gene TRBV30, with D hard to call. V was clipped by 5 bases and J by 1 base, with 17 bases between them. Germline assignment: CDR1 GTSNPN and CDR2 SVGIG (reference sequence). The CDR3 totals 15 residues. This chain's CDR3 is CAWDLRRLANTEAFF. CDR3 coding DNA: TGTGCCTGGGATCTACGGAGGTTGGCGAACACTGAAGCTTTCTTT.

The V call is TRBV11-1, the J call TRBJ2-5; tentatively, D is TRBD2 (5 bases). V lost 2 bases to trimming and J lost 2 bases, with 15 bases between them. The V gene's germline CDR1 is SGHAT and CDR2 FQDESV (reference sequence). CDR3 length: 16 amino acids. Here the CDR3 DNA reads TGTGCCAGCAGCTTAAGGTCCACCTCGGGGCAAGAGACCCAGTACTTC. This sequence encodes CASSLRSTSGQETQYF.

The chain has TRBV6-5 and TRBJ1-6, with D unclear. Trimming cost V 8 bases and J 9 bases, with 20 bases left between them. CDR1 is MNHEY, CDR2 SVGAGI, per germline. This CDR3 is built from 15 residues. The CDR3 protein is CASRLGEGKVSPLHF. CDR3 coding DNA: TGTGCCAGCCGCTTAGGAGAGGGCAAGGTTTCACCCCTCCACTTT.

This sequence joins TRBV29-1 and TRBJ1-5; D call uncertain. V lost 4 bases and J 0 bases, leaving 7 bases between the germline ends. Germline V gives CDR1 SQVTM, CDR2 ANQGSEA. This CDR3 contains 13 residues. The CDR3 DNA sequence: TGCAGCGTTGGAGGGAATAGCAATCAGCCCCAGCATTTT. It specifies CSVGGNSNQPQHF. The full variable domain, with the rest looked up from reference TRBV29-1 and TRBJ1-5, is SAVISQKPSRDICQRGTSLTIQCQVDSQVTMMFWYRQQPGQSLTLIATANQGSEATYESGFVIDKFPISRPNLTFSTLTVSNMSPEDSSIYLCSVGGNSNQPQHFGDGTRLSIL.